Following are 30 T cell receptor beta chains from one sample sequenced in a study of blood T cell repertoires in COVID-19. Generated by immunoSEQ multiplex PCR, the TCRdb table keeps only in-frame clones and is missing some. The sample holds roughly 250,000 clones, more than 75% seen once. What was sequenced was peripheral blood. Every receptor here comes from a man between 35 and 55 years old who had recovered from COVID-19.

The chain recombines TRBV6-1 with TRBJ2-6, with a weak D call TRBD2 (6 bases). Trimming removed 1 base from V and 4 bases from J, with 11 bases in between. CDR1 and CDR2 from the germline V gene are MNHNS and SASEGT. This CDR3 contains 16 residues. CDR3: CASSEDGGTGANVLTF. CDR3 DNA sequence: TGTGCCAGCAGTGAAGATGGGGGGACCGGGGCCAACGTCCTGACTTTC.

DNA for the CDR3: TGTGCCAGCAGCTTCCAGGGGGCGCGTGGCTACACCTTC. As protein: CASSFQGARGYTF. The chain is built from TRBV12-3 or TRBV12-4 and TRBJ1-2, with TRBD1 identical over 8 bases. V shed 6 bases and J 7 bases; nucleotides not matched to a gene: 7. The CDR3 spans 13 residues.

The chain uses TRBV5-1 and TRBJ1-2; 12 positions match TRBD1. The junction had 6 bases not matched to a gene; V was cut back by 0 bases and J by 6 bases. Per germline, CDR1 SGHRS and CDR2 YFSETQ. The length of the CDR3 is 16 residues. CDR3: CASSLAGDRGPNGYTF. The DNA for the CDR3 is TGCGCCAGCAGCTTGGCGGGGGACAGGGGGCCGAATGGCTACACCTTC.

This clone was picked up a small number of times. The CDR3 DNA follows: TGTGCCAGCAGCAAATGCTCCGGGGGAGCTTTCTTT. It yields the protein CASSKCSGGAFF. This chain uses TRBV21-1 with TRBJ1-1. TRBV21-1 counts as a pseudogene. This CDR3 has 12 amino acids.

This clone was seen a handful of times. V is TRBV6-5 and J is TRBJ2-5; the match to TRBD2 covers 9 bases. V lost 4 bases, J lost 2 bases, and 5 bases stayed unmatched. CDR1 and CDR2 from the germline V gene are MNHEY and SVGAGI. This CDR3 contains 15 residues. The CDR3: CASSSGLATQETQYF. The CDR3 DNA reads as TGTGCCAGCAGTTCGGGACTAGCAACACAAGAGACCCAGTACTTC.

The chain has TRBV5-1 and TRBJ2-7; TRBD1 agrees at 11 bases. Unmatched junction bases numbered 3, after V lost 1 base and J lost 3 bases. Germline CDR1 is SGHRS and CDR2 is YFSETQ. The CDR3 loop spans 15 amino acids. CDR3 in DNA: TGCGCCAGCAGCTTGATCGGGACAGGGGGCTACGAGCAGTACTTC. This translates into CASSLIGTGGYEQYF.

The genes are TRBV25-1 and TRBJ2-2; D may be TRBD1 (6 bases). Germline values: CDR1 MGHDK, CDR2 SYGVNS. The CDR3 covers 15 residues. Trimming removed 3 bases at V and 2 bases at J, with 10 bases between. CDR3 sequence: CASSDWTANTGELFF. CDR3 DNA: TGTGCCAGCAGTGATTGGACAGCAAACACCGGGGAGCTGTTTTTT.

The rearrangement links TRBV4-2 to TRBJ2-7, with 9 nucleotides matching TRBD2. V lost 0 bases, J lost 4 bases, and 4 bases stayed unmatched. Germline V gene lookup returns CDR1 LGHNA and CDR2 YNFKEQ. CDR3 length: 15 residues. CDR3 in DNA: TGTGCCAGCAGCCAAGACCCTAGCGGGACGTACGAGCAGTACTTC. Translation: CASSQDPSGTYEQYF.

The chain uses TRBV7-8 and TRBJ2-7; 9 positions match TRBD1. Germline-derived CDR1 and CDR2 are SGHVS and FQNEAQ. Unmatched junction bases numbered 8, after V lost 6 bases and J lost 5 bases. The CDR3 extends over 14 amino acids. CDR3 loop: CASRAGTGNHEQYF. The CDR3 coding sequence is TGTGCCAGCAGGGCCGGGACAGGGAACCACGAGCAGTACTTC.

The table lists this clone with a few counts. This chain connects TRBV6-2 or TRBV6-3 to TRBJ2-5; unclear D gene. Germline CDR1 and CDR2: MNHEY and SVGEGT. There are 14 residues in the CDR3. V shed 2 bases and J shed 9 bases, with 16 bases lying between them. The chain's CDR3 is CASSYIANRGSQYF. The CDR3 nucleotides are TGTGCCAGCAGTTACATCGCTAACCGCGGATCCCAGTACTTC.

The CDR3 sequence is CASSSLPLRGSAYEQYF. DNA of the CDR3: TGTGCCAGCAGCTCTCTTCCCTTGCGGGGGTCTGCCTACGAGCAGTACTTC. The chain employs TRBV11-3 and TRBJ2-7, with 7 bases fitting TRBD2. The CDR3 sequence is 17 residues long. Germline CDR1 and CDR2: SGHNT and YENEEA. The trim removed 4 bases at V and 2 bases at J, leaving 14 bases unmatched.

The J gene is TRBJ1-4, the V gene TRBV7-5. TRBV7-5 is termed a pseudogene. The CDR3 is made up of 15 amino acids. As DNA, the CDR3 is TGTGCCAGAAGCCCCTTTTCGGCACGGAGAGAAAAACTGTTTTTT. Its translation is CARSPFSARREKLFF.

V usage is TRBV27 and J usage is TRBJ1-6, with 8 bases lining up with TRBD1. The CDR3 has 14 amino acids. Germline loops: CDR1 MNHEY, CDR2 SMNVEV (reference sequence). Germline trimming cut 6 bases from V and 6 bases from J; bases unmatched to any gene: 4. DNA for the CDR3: TGTGCCAGCAGAAGACAGGGGAGTAATTCACCCCTCCACTTT. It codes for CASRRQGSNSPLHF.

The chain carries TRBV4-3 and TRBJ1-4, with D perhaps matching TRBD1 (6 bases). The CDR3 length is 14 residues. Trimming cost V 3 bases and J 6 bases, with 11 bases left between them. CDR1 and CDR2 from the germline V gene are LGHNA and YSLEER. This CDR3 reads CASSHRDIYEKLFF. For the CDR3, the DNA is TGCGCCAGCAGCCATCGGGACATCTATGAAAAACTGTTTTTT.

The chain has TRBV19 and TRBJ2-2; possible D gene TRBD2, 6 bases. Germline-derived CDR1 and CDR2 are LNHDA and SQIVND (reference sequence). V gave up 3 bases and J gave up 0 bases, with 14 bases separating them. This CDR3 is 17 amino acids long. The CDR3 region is CASSIRRENPNTGELFF. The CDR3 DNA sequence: TGTGCCAGTAGTATTCGTCGGGAGAATCCGAACACCGGGGAGCTGTTTTTT.

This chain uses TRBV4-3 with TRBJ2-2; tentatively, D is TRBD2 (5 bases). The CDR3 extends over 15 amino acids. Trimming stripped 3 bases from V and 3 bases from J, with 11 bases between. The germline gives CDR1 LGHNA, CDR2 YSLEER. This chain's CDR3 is CASSHRGGHTGELFF. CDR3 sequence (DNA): TGCGCCAGCAGCCATCGGGGTGGACACACCGGGGAGCTGTTTTTT.

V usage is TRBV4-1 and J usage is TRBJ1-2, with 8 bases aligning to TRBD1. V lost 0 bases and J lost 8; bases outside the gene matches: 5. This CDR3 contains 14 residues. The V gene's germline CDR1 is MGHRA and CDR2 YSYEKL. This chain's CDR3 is CASSQEDRADGYTF. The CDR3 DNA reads TGCGCCAGCAGCCAAGAGGACAGGGCTGACGGCTACACCTTC.

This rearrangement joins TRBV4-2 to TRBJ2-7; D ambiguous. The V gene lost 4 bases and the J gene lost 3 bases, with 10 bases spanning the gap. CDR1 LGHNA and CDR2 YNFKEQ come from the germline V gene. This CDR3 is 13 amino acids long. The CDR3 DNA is TGTGCCAGCAGCCGCTTACTCAACTACGAGCAGTACTTC. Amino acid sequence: CASSRLLNYEQYF.

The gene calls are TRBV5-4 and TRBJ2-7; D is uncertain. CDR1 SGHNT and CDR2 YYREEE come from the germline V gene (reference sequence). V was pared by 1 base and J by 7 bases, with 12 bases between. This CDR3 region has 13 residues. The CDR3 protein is CASSLLRSREQYF. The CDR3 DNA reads TGTGCCAGCAGCTTGCTCCGGTCTCGGGAGCAGTACTTC.

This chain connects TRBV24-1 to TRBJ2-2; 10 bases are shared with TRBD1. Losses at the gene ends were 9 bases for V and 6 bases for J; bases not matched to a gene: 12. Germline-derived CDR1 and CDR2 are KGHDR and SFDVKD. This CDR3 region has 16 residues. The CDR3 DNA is TGTGCCACCTCCGATCCCGGGACAGGGGTGTCCGGGGAGCTGTTTTTT. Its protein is CATSDPGTGVSGELFF.

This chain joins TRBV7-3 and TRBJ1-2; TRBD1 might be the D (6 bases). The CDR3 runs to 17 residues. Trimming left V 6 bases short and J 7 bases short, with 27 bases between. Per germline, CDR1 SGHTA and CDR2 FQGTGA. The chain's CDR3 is CASSSYPPDSPDGGYTF. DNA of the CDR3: TGTGCCAGCAGTTCATATCCCCCGGACAGTCCTGACGGTGGCTACACCTTC.

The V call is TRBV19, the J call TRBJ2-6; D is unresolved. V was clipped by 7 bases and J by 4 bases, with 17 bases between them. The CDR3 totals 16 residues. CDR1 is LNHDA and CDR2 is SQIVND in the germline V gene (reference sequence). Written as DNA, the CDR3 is TGTGCCAGTACTCCTCTCCCCGTGCGGGGGGCCAACGTCCTGACTTTC. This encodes CASTPLPVRGANVLTF.

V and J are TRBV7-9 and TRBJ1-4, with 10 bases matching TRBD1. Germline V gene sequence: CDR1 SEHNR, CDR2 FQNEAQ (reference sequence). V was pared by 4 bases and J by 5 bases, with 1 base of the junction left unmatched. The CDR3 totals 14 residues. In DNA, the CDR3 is TGTGCCAGCAGCTGGGACAGGGGAAATGAAAAACTGTTTTTT. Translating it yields CASSWDRGNEKLFF.

The CDR3 nucleotides read TGTGCCAGCAGCTTCTCTGCTAGCGGTACCTACGAGCAGTACTTC. Translated: CASSFSASGTYEQYF. The V and J genes are TRBV11-3 and TRBJ2-7; the match to TRBD2 covers 7 bases. Germline loops: CDR1 SGHNT, CDR2 YENEEA. Trimming removed 3 bases from V and 2 bases from J; junction bases left unmatched: 7. The CDR3 runs to 15 residues.

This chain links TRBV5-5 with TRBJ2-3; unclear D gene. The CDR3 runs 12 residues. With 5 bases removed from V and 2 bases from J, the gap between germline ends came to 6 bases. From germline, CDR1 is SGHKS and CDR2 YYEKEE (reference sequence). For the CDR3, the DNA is TGTGCCAGCAGACGGTCCACAGATACGCAGTATTTT. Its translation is CASRRSTDTQYF.

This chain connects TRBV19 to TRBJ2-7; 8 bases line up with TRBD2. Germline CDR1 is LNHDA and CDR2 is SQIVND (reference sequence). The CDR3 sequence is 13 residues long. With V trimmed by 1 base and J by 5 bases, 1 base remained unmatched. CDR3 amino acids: CASSIAGGDEQYF. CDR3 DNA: TGTGCCAGTAGTATAGCGGGAGGGGACGAGCAGTACTTC.

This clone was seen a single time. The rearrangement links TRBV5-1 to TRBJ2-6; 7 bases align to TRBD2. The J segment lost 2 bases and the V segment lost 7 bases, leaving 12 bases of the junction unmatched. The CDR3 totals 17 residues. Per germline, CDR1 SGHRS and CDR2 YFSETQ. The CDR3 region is CASSWGLAGAGANVLTF. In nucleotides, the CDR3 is TGCGCCAGCTCCTGGGGATTAGCGGGCGCTGGGGCCAACGTCCTGACTTTC.

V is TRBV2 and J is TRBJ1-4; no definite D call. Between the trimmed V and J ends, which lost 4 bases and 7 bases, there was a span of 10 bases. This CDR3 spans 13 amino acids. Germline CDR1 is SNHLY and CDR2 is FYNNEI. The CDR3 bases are TGTGCCAGCAGTGTAACTTCTGGTGAAAAACTGTTTTTT. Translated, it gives CASSVTSGEKLFF.

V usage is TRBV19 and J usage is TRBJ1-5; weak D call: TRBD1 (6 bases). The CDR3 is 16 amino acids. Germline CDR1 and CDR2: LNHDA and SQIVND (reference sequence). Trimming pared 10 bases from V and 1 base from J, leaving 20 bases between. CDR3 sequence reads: CATKRVLGGSNQPQHF. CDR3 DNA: TGTGCCACCAAAAGGGTCTTAGGGGGAAGCAATCAGCCCCAGCATTTT.

The CDR3 sequence: CASSLSGIQETQYF. The CDR3, as DNA: TGTGCCAGCAGTTTGTCAGGGATCCAAGAGACCCAGTACTTC. V usage is TRBV28 and J usage is TRBJ2-5; D might be TRBD1 (5 bases). Germline assignment: CDR1 MDHEN and CDR2 SYDVKM. Trimming stripped 3 bases from V and 1 base from J, with 9 bases between. This CDR3 is 14 amino acids long.